The sequence of this T cell receptor (beta chain) was determined in a study of blood T cell repertoires in COVID-19. Study as a whole: Donors in the United States, Italy and Spain gave samples during acute or convalescent COVID-19.

Participant age was roughly 18 to 100 years, and participants resided in fewer than 25 US areas. Self-reported history from a screening survey and questionnaire set each donor's cohort. Trimming removed 4 bases at V and 2 bases at J, with 7 bases between. Germline values: CDR1 SQVTM, CDR2 ANQGSEA. The CDR3 has 12 residues. In the original processing: From reference gene primer amplification, estimates of nucleated cell counts were derived. Data came from immunoSEQ multiplex PCR; TCRdb stores just in-frame clones and leaves some out. V and J calls and clone size come straight from that table; D and trimming were deduced from the DNA. Among 88,000 or so clones listed, around 89% were seen once.

The chain combines TRBV29-1 with TRBJ2-3; D unresolved. What was sequenced was PBMCs or T cells enriched from blood (not recorded which). The TCR comes from a woman between 45 and 60 years old with acute COVID-19. This CDR3 reads CSVAHFTDTQYF. DNA for the CDR3: TGCAGCGTTGCTCACTTCACAGATACGCAGTATTTT.